The 9 T cell receptor beta chains listed next were all sequenced from one sample in a study of blood T cell repertoires in COVID-19. The table came from immunoSEQ multiplex PCR; TCRdb's copy has only in-frame clones and leaves some out. The sample records approximately 250,000 clones, about nine tenths being singletons. Sequencing input: PBMCs or T cells enriched from blood (not recorded which). The receptors were gathered from a woman between 35 and 50 years old with acute COVID-19.

This chain links TRBV4-1 with TRBJ1-1; D is unclear. The CDR3 sequence is 13 residues long. The ends were cut back, 1 base at V and 3 bases at J, with 6 bases in the middle. Germline V lookup: CDR1 MGHRA, CDR2 YSYEKL. CDR3 region: CASSQAVDTEAFF. In DNA, the CDR3 is TGCGCCAGCAGCCAAGCGGTGGACACTGAAGCTTTCTTT.

The V gene is TRBV6-6, the J gene TRBJ1-2; 7 nucleotides align to TRBD1. Germline assignment: CDR1 MNHNY and CDR2 SVGAGI (reference sequence). This CDR3 has 15 residues. J gave up 8 bases and V 2 bases, and 11 bases lay outside the gene matches. The CDR3 protein is CASSYPASQGKGYTF. The CDR3 bases are TGTGCCAGCAGTTACCCCGCATCACAGGGGAAAGGCTACACCTTC.

There are a few counts of this clone. The V call is TRBV28, the J call TRBJ1-4; TRBD1 might be the D (5 bases). The CDR3 runs to 13 residues. The germline CDR1 and CDR2 sequences are MDHEN and SYDVKM. The V end was cut by 4 bases, the J end by 7 bases, with 10 bases between. The CDR3 region is CASSSRVSEKLFF. CDR3 sequence (DNA): TGTGCCAGCAGTTCCAGGGTTAGTGAAAAACTGTTTTTT.

The chain has TRBV6-6 and TRBJ1-1; D gene ambiguous. The CDR3 is made up of 13 amino acids. Per the germline V gene, CDR1 is MNHNY and CDR2 is SVGAGI (reference sequence). The V and J ends lost 6 bases and 3 bases respectively, with 11 bases between them. The CDR3 DNA reads TGTGCCAGCAGGGTGAACGAGGACACTGAAGCTTTCTTT. Translation gives CASRVNEDTEAFF.

The chain links TRBV30 to TRBJ2-5; D gene ambiguous. This CDR3 is built from 11 residues. V was trimmed by 0 bases and J by 4 bases, leaving 3 bases between them. Germline CDR1 reads GTSNPN; CDR2 reads SVGIG (reference sequence). CDR3 DNA sequence: TGTGCCTGGAGTGTAGCAGAGACCCAGTACTTC. Translation gives CAWSVAETQYF.

This clone was seen a single time. The rearrangement uses TRBV5-1 and TRBJ2-5; weak D call: TRBD1 (6 bases). The CDR3 has 13 amino acids. Per the germline V gene, CDR1 is SGHRS and CDR2 is YFSETQ. Trimming shortened V by 2 bases and J by 5 bases, and 10 bases separated the two germline ends. CDR3: CASSFGQMETQYF. Written as DNA, the CDR3 is TGCGCCAGCAGCTTTGGACAGATGGAGACCCAGTACTTC.

About this clone itself: Other DNA sequences in this specimen translate into the identical CDR3. The chain combines TRBV7-2 with TRBJ1-3; D call uncertain. The germline CDR1 and CDR2 sequences are SGHTA and FQGNSA. V was cut by 1 base and J by 0 bases, with 7 bases left in between. CDR3 length: 15 amino acids. The CDR3 DNA is TGTGCCAGCAGCTTAGTGGGCACCTCTGGAAACACCATATATTTT. Protein sequence: CASSLVGTSGNTIYF.

This rearrangement joins TRBV11-3 to TRBJ2-1, with 15 bases matching TRBD2. The germline CDR1 and CDR2 sequences are SGHNT and YENEEA. The CDR3 is made up of 20 amino acids. Trimming at V came to 5 bases and at J to 0 bases, leaving 11 bases not matched to a gene. The CDR3 reads CASSPSPGLAGGASYNEQFF. CDR3 nucleotide sequence: TGTGCCAGCAGCCCTTCACCGGGACTAGCGGGAGGTGCCTCCTACAATGAGCAGTTCTTC.

V usage is TRBV27 and J usage is TRBJ2-3, with 9 nucleotides matching TRBD2. Germline V gene lookup returns CDR1 MNHEY and CDR2 SMNVEV (reference sequence). V lost 4 bases to trimming and J lost 6 bases; unmatched junction nucleotides: 14. The CDR3 spans 17 residues. DNA of the CDR3: TGTGCCAGCAGTTCATCACATTCTAGCGGGATGAGGGATACGCAGTATTTT. Its protein is CASSSSHSSGMRDTQYF.